Each of the 9 T cell receptor beta chains below was sequenced from the same sample in a study of blood T cell repertoires in COVID-19. Here immunoSEQ multiplex PCR was the method, and the copy in TCRdb shows in-frame clones only, minus some. The sample holds approximately 110,000 clones, 75% to 90% seen once. The sample comprised peripheral blood. These receptors were collected from a woman aged 45-65 years with acute or convalescent COVID-19.

The rearrangement uses TRBV6-4 and TRBJ2-1, with TRBD2 matching 7 bases. J lost 0 bases, V lost 3 bases, and 2 bases had no gene match. CDR3 length: 15 amino acids. CDR1 is MRHNA and CDR2 is SNTAGT in the germline V gene. The CDR3 DNA is TGTGCCAGCAGTGAGGGCGGGAGCTCCTACAATGAGCAGTTCTTC. Protein product: CASSEGGSSYNEQFF.

The chain links TRBV10-3 to TRBJ2-7, with D possibly being TRBD2 (6 bases). The CDR3 totals 13 residues. The V end lost 7 bases, the J end lost 7 bases, and 17 bases lay between the germline ends. In germline, CDR1 is ENHRY, CDR2 SYGVKD. This CDR3 reads CAIKEGPPGEQYF. The CDR3, as DNA: TGTGCCATCAAGGAGGGGCCGCCTGGAGAGCAGTACTTC.

This rearrangement joins TRBV19 to TRBJ1-5, with D tentatively TRBD1 (6 bases). The germline gives CDR1 LNHDA, CDR2 SQIVND (reference sequence). Deletions cut 11 bases from V and 4 bases from J, with 24 bases between. This CDR3 has 16 amino acids. The CDR3 DNA reads TGTGCCTGCGATGCTTGGAGGCAGGGGATAAATCAGCCCCAGCATTTT. Translated: CACDAWRQGINQPQHF. The variable domain in full, completed from reference TRBV19 and TRBJ1-5, reads DGGITQSPKYLFRKEGQNVTLSCEQNLNHDAMYWYRQDPGQGLRLIYYSQIVNDFQKGDIAEGYSVSREKKESFPLTVTSAQKNPTAFYLCACDAWRQGINQPQHFGDGTRLSIL.

The CDR3 protein is CAMQTGGYNSPLHF. As DNA, the CDR3 is TGTGCCATGCAGACAGGGGGGTATAATTCACCCCTCCACTTT. The chain carries TRBV28 and TRBJ1-6, with 9 bases lining up with TRBD1. J was trimmed by 4 bases and V by 10 bases; bases with no gene match: 5. The CDR3 covers 14 residues. CDR1 and CDR2 (germline): MDHEN, SYDVKM.

J is TRBJ1-5 and V is TRBV14; D is unclear. Deletions cut 4 bases from V and 6 bases from J, with 4 bases between. The CDR3 contains 11 residues. The germline V gene has CDR1 SGHDN and CDR2 FVKESK. CDR3 nucleotides: TGTGCCAGCAGCCCCTTTCAGCCCCAGCATTTT. Residues: CASSPFQPQHF.

The genes are TRBV25-1 and TRBJ1-2, with D unclear. The germline gives CDR1 MGHDK, CDR2 SYGVNS. Deletions cut 2 bases from V and 5 bases from J, with 9 bases between. This CDR3 comprises 13 residues. The CDR3 loop reads CASSEGGSYGYTF. For the CDR3, the DNA is TGTGCCAGCAGTGAAGGAGGGAGTTATGGCTACACCTTC.

This chain connects TRBV10-3 to TRBJ2-3; D is perhaps TRBD1 (6 bases). Trimming removed 9 bases from V and 0 bases from J, with 19 bases in between. Germline V CDR1 and CDR2: ENHRY, SYGVKD. This CDR3 spans 16 amino acids. For the CDR3, the DNA is TGTGCCATTTCCATGGGGACACTTCTTAGCACAGATACGCAGTATTTT. It translates to CAISMGTLLSTDTQYF.

This clone showed up just a few times. J is TRBJ1-5 and V is TRBV6-5; D might be TRBD1 (5 bases). Trimming left V 6 bases short and J 6 bases short, with 12 bases between. The CDR3 sequence is 13 residues long. Germline V gene data show CDR1 as MNHEY and CDR2 as SVGAGI. CDR3 coding DNA: TGTGCCAGCAGCCTTGGGGGGATTCAGCCCCAGCATTTT. Translating gives CASSLGGIQPQHF.

Only one count was recorded for this clone. The chain joins TRBV5-1 to TRBJ1-2, with 7 nucleotides matching TRBD1. The CDR3 has 15 amino acids. CDR1 is SGHRS, CDR2 YFSETQ, per germline. V lost 0 bases to trimming and J lost 4 bases; unmatched junction nucleotides: 6. CDR3 nucleotides: TGCGCCAGCAGCTTGGCGCGGGACAGAGGCTATGGCTACACCTTC. It yields the protein CASSLARDRGYGYTF. The whole variable domain, remainder taken from reference TRBV5-1 and TRBJ1-2, is KAGVTQTPRYLIKTRGQQVTLSCSPISGHRSVSWYQQTPGQGLQFLFEYFSETQRNKGNFPGRFSGRQFSNSRSEMNVSTLELGDSALYLCASSLARDRGYGYTFGSGTRLTVV.